This TCR beta chain was sequenced in a study of shared clonotypes between healthy human individuals. The table came from immunoSEQ multiplex PCR; TCRdb's copy has only in-frame clones and leaves some out. Found here are 1.5 million to 2.5 million clones, about 94% of them singletons; the top ten hold 1% to 1.5%. The CDR3 is 15 residues long. V gave up 5 bases and J gave up 3 bases; unmatched junction bases: 6. Germline V CDR1 and CDR2: MDHEN, SYDVKM. Terminally differentiated effector memory CD45RA+ cells were left out of the naive CD8 fraction, which was CD45RO-negative and positively selected for CCR7.

The chain combines TRBV28 with TRBJ2-7; TRBD1 aligns across 11 bases. Sequenced: naive CD8+ T cells sorted from blood. The receptor comes from a man between 18 and 29 years old in good health. The CDR3 loop is CASSLGQGGYYEQYF. CDR3 coding DNA: TGTGCCAGCAGTCTGGGACAGGGGGGGTACTACGAGCAGTACTTC.